The 7 T cell receptor beta chains listed next were all sequenced from one sample in a study of cytomegalovirus exposure and HLA in healthy donors. This PCR relied on a set of 60 Vbeta primers and 13 Jbeta primers. Clones were sequenced by immunoSEQ multiplex PCR, and TCRdb holds only the in-frame ones, with some missing. The table shows 150,000 to 200,000 clones, with roughly four fifths occurring only once. The sample taken for sequencing was PBMCs. Every receptor here comes from a girl between 10 and 17 years old in good health and CMV-seropositive.

This chain uses TRBV29-1 with TRBJ2-5, with a weak D call TRBD1 (6 bases). Trimming cost V 0 bases and J 4 bases, with 12 bases left between them. The CDR3 contains 14 residues. The germline V gene encodes CDR1 SQVTM and CDR2 ANQGSEA. The CDR3 here is CSVEDLGGLETQYF. The CDR3, as DNA: TGCAGCGTTGAAGATCTTGGGGGCCTAGAGACCCAGTACTTC.

This rearrangement joins TRBV5-1 to TRBJ1-1; D uncertain. The CDR3 runs to 14 residues. Germline V lookup: CDR1 SGHRS, CDR2 YFSETQ. The V end was cut by 0 bases, the J end by 3 bases, with 9 bases between. CDR3 DNA sequence: TGCGCCAGCAGCTTGGCCGGACTATACACTGAAGCTTTCTTT. Translated, it gives CASSLAGLYTEAFF.

The genes are TRBV5-4 and TRBJ2-1, with 10 bases that match TRBD2. The ends lost 2 bases at V and 8 bases at J; junction bases unmatched: 7. The CDR3 totals 15 residues. The germline CDR1 and CDR2 sequences are SGHNT and YYREEE (reference sequence). Written as DNA, the CDR3 is TGTGCCAGCAGCTTCCGAGCGGGGGGGCCGGATGAGCAGTTCTTC. Protein sequence: CASSFRAGGPDEQFF.

The chain is built from TRBV5-4 and TRBJ2-3; 7 bases match TRBD1. CDR3 length: 13 residues. Germline V gene data show CDR1 as SGHNT and CDR2 as YYREEE (reference sequence). The J segment lost 3 bases and the V segment lost 6 bases, leaving 4 bases of the junction unmatched. The CDR3 loop reads CASKGGMTDTQYF. CDR3 DNA sequence: TGTGCCAGCAAAGGGGGCATGACAGATACGCAGTATTTT.

On this clone itself: Other DNA variants within this sample encode the same CDR3. The chain links TRBV25-1 to TRBJ1-3; D possibly corresponds to TRBD1 (6 bases). The CDR3 is 13 residues long. V lost 7 bases to trimming and J lost 3 bases, with 10 bases between them. Looked up from germline, CDR1 is MGHDK and CDR2 is SYGVNS. The CDR3 region has the DNA TGTGCCAGCAAGACAGGAGATGGAAACACCATATATTTT. It codes for CASKTGDGNTIYF.

This clone came up once. V usage is TRBV7-2 and J usage is TRBJ1-2, with 8 positions matching TRBD1. The CDR3 sequence is 15 residues long. Germline-derived CDR1 and CDR2 are SGHTA and FQGNSA. With 1 base clipped from V and 3 bases from J, the junction kept 4 bases outside the gene matches. This CDR3 is CASSLEGRGHYGYTF. In DNA form, the CDR3 reads TGTGCCAGCAGCTTAGAGGGCAGGGGGCACTATGGCTACACCTTC.

V gene TRBV6-5 combines with J gene TRBJ2-1, with 11 bases identical to TRBD2. The J segment lost 4 bases and the V segment lost 2 bases, leaving 4 bases of the junction unmatched. The CDR3 extends over 16 amino acids. Germline assignment: CDR1 MNHEY and CDR2 SVGAGI. The CDR3 sequence is CASSYTGTSGYNEQFF. The CDR3 DNA is TGTGCCAGCAGTTACACTGGGACTAGCGGATACAATGAGCAGTTCTTC.